The 31 T cell receptor beta chains in this list originate from one sample, sequenced in a study of T-cell reconstitution after alpha-beta-depleted transplantation in children. Unique molecular identifiers were used to barcode this TCRbeta library. TCRdb recomputed calls from the PCR reads with MiXCR, one row per CDR3 protein. This table holds roughly 300,000 distinct CDR3 sequences, under 14% found once. This specimen consisted of peripheral blood, obtained 180 days after TCRalphabeta/CD19-depleted stem cell transplant. These receptors were collected from a male patient aged 2-15 years who had a stem cell transplant for chronic granulomatous disease, so the T cells may come from the graft donor.

Many counts were recorded for this clonotype. The chain uses TRBV7-9 and TRBJ1-6, with 8 bases matching TRBD1. Germline-derived CDR1 and CDR2 are SEHNR and FQNEAQ (reference sequence). The V gene end was trimmed by 1 base and the J gene end by 4 bases; junction bases not matched to a gene: 6. This CDR3 region has 17 residues. CDR3 in amino acids: CASSLGVGTGYNSPLHF. CDR3 nucleotide sequence: TGTGCCAGCAGCTTAGGGGTTGGGACAGGATATAATTCACCCCTCCACTTT. Using reference TRBV7-9 and TRBJ1-6 for the parts outside the CDR3, the full variable domain is DTGVSQNPRHKITKRGQNVTFRCDPISEHNRLYWYRQTLGQGPEFLTYFQNEAQLEKSRLLSDRFSAERPKGSFSTLEIQRTEQGDSAMYLCASSLGVGTGYNSPLHFGNGTRLTVT.

The CDR3 region is CATSRDRGSQETQYF. The CDR3 bases are TGTGCCACCAGCAGAGATCGGGGCAGCCAAGAGACCCAGTACTTC. The chain combines TRBV15 with TRBJ2-5; the D call may be TRBD1 or TRBD2 (5 bases each). The V gene's germline CDR1 is LNHNV and CDR2 YYDKDF (reference sequence). V lost 0 bases, J lost 1 base, and 9 bases lay in between. The CDR3 runs 15 residues.

The sample holds many counts of this clonotype. The CDR3: CASSSRPMVSEAFF. CDR3 DNA: TGTGCCAGCAGTTCCAGGCCCATGGTTTCTGAAGCTTTCTTT. V and J are TRBV28 and TRBJ1-1; D ambiguous. The CDR3 is made up of 14 amino acids. Germline assignment: CDR1 MDHEN and CDR2 SYDVKM. V lost 4 bases and J lost 6, with 15 bases in between. Filled out from reference TRBV28 and TRBJ1-1, the complete variable domain reads DVKVTQSSRYLVKRTGEKVFLECVQDMDHENMFWYRQDPGLGLRLIYFSYDVKMKEKGDIPEGYSVSREKKERFSLILESASTNQTSMYLCASSSRPMVSEAFFGQGTRLTVV.

This clonotype was picked up a small number of times. The chain carries TRBV30 and TRBJ2-1; a possible D gene is TRBD2 (6 bases). The CDR3 has 15 amino acids. CDR1 and CDR2 (germline): GTSNPN, SVGIG (reference sequence). The V gene lost 0 bases and the J gene lost 0 bases, with 9 bases spanning the gap. For the CDR3, the DNA is TGTGCCTGGAGTGTATTCGGGAGCTCCTACAATGAGCAGTTCTTC. It is translated as CAWSVFGSSYNEQFF. Full variable domain (rest looked up from reference TRBV30 and TRBJ2-1): SQTIHQWPATLVQPVGSPLSLECTVEGTSNPNLYWYRQAAGRGLQLLFYSVGIGQISSEVPQNLSASRPQDRQFILSSKKLLLSDSGFYLCAWSVFGSSYNEQFFGPGTRLTVL.

Of note for this clonotype: A much larger clone differs from this one at a single base, so this may be a read error. J is TRBJ2-1 and V is TRBV4-3, with 14 bases aligning to TRBD2. Germline trimming cut 4 bases from V and 8 bases from J; bases unmatched to any gene: 7. The CDR3 contains 16 residues. Germline CDR1 and CDR2: LGHNA and YSLEER. CDR3 sequence reads: CASSRRLAGGSYEQFF. The CDR3 nucleotides read TGCGCCAGCAGCCGCCGACTAGCGGGGGGGTCGTATGAGCAGTTCTTC.

DNA of the CDR3: TGTGCCAGCAGTCCAGGGTCAACCTACAATGAGCAGTTCTTC. The encoded protein is CASSPGSTYNEQFF. The chain is built from TRBV7-7 and TRBJ2-1; weak D call: TRBD1 (5 bases). From germline, CDR1 is SSHAT and CDR2 FNYEAQ (reference sequence). Trimming cost V 6 bases and J 2 bases, with 11 bases left between them. CDR3 length equals 14 residues. The full variable domain, in which reference TRBV7-7 and TRBJ2-1 provide the parts outside the CDR3, is GAGVSQSPRYKVTKRGQDVTLRCDPISSHATLYWYQQALGQGPEFLTYFNYEAQPDKSGLPSDRFSAERPEGSISTLTIQRTEQRDSAMYRCASSPGSTYNEQFFGPGTRLTVL.

This clonotype was counted at least ten times. This chain joins TRBV6-1 and TRBJ2-3; no clear D. The CDR3 has 14 residues. V was trimmed by 6 bases and J by 2 bases, leaving 12 bases between them. Germline CDR1 and CDR2: MNHNS and SASEGT. Written as DNA, the CDR3 is TGTGCCAGCAGGGCGTTGATTTCCACAGATACGCAGTATTTT. It specifies CASRALISTDTQYF.

Points on this clonotype: One base away lies a much larger clone, so this may be a sequencing read error. The chain uses TRBV23-1 and TRBJ2-5; D unresolved. TRBV23-1 is treated as an ORF (open reading frame) with a function not yet certain. The CDR3 is 13 amino acids. Trimming took 10 bases from V and 5 from J, leaving 17 bases between them. The CDR3 sequence is CATSANGVETQYF. The CDR3 DNA is TGCGCCACTTCGGCAAATGGAGTGGAGACCCAGTACTTC.

This clonotype has at least ten counts. The V gene is TRBV10-3, the J gene TRBJ1-2, with a possible D match to TRBD1 (5 bases). Germline CDR1 ENHRY, CDR2 SYGVKD. The V end lost 2 bases, the J end lost 1 base, and 5 bases lay between the germline ends. The CDR3 runs 13 residues. In DNA, the CDR3 is TGTGCCATCAGTGAGCAGGGTAACTATGGCTACACCTTC. As protein: CAISEQGNYGYTF.

This clonotype was picked up many times. The chain employs TRBV20-1 and TRBJ2-7, with 12 bases fitting TRBD1. The CDR3 is 15 residues long. With V trimmed by 5 bases and J by 2 bases, 7 bases remained unmatched. CDR1 is DFQATT and CDR2 is SNEGSKA in the germline V gene (reference sequence). Here the CDR3 DNA reads TGCAGTGCTCGATACCGGGACAGGGGGCCCTACGAGCAGTACTTC. Encoded protein: CSARYRDRGPYEQYF.

At least ten counts were recorded for this clonotype. The genes are TRBV12-5 and TRBJ2-1; D is possibly TRBD1 or TRBD2 (5 bases each). Germline CDR1 reads LGHNT; CDR2 reads FRNRAP. CDR3 length equals 15 residues. V was shortened by 5 bases and J by 6 bases, with 17 bases between the two germline ends. The CDR3: CASGVIGTSGNEQFF. Written as DNA, the CDR3 is TGTGCTAGTGGTGTGATCGGGACGTCAGGCAATGAGCAGTTCTTC.

This clonotype appeared a few times. The chain combines TRBV5-4 with TRBJ2-3; the match to TRBD2 covers 7 bases. The J segment lost 4 bases and the V segment lost 4 bases, leaving 9 bases of the junction unmatched. Germline V gene lookup returns CDR1 SGHNT and CDR2 YYREEE (reference sequence). This CDR3 is 15 amino acids long. This CDR3 reads CASSPLLAAPDTQYF. The CDR3 DNA is TGTGCCAGCAGCCCCTTGCTAGCGGCCCCAGATACGCAGTATTTT. The complete variable domain, with remaining parts taken from reference TRBV5-4 and TRBJ2-3, reads ETGVTQSPTHLIKTRGQQVTLRCSSQSGHNTVSWYQQALGQGPQFIFQYYREEENGRGNFPPRFSGLQFPNYSSELNVNALELDDSALYLCASSPLLAAPDTQYFGPGTRLTVL.

This clonotype was recorded many times. The V gene is TRBV7-3, the J gene TRBJ2-3; the D call may be TRBD1 or TRBD2 (5 bases each). This CDR3 region has 15 residues. The ends were cut back, 0 bases at V and 0 bases at J, with 7 bases in the middle. In germline, CDR1 is SGHTA, CDR2 FQGTGA. The CDR3 nucleotides are TGTGCCAGCAGCTTAACCGGGACCAGCACAGATACGCAGTATTTT. Amino acid sequence: CASSLTGTSTDTQYF.

This clonotype has ten or more counts. V usage is TRBV25-1 and J usage is TRBJ2-1; D may be TRBD1 or TRBD2 (5 bases each). Germline CDR1 and CDR2: MGHDK and SYGVNS. Trimming removed 3 bases from V and 0 bases from J, with 6 bases in between. The CDR3 runs to 14 residues. CDR3 region: CASSERGSYNEQFF. The CDR3 bases are TGTGCCAGCAGTGAGAGGGGCTCCTACAATGAGCAGTTCTTC. The variable domain in full, with the rest retrieved from reference TRBV25-1 and TRBJ2-1, is EADIYQTPRYLVIGTGKKITLECSQTMGHDKMYWYQQDPGMELHLIHYSYGVNSTEKGDLSSESTVSRIRTEHFPLTLESARPSHTSQYLCASSERGSYNEQFFGPGTRLTVL.

The CDR3 loop reads CASSILPGSTDTQYF. CDR3 nucleotides: TGTGCCAGTAGTATCCTCCCGGGTAGCACAGATACGCAGTATTTT. V usage is TRBV19 and J usage is TRBJ2-3; no firm D call. Germline V lookup: CDR1 LNHDA, CDR2 SQIVND (reference sequence). The CDR3 covers 15 residues. The V end lost 3 bases, the J end lost 0 bases, and 10 bases lay between the germline ends.

This clonotype showed up many times. This chain connects TRBV7-9 to TRBJ2-3; D assignment may be TRBD1 or TRBD2 (5 bases each). The CDR3 contains 17 residues. Germline V lookup: CDR1 SEHNR, CDR2 FQNEAQ (reference sequence). Deletions cut 8 bases from V and 2 bases from J, with 23 bases between. CDR3 region: CASCCSGTTTLTDTQYF. DNA of the CDR3: TGTGCCAGCTGTTGTTCCGGGACCACCACTCTCACAGATACGCAGTATTTT. Complete variable domain (other parts from reference TRBV7-9 and TRBJ2-3): DTGVSQNPRHKITKRGQNVTFRCDPISEHNRLYWYRQTLGQGPEFLTYFQNEAQLEKSRLLSDRFSAERPKGSFSTLEIQRTEQGDSAMYLCASCCSGTTTLTDTQYFGPGTRLTVL.

This clonotype was detected ten times or more. The CDR3 reads CSATGLHNEQFF. Written as DNA, the CDR3 is TGCAGTGCTACGGGACTTCACAATGAGCAGTTCTTC. This chain uses TRBV20-1 with TRBJ2-1; D might be TRBD2 (6 bases). Between the trimmed V and J ends, which lost 4 bases and 5 bases, there was a span of 9 bases. Germline CDR1 DFQATT, CDR2 SNEGSKA (reference sequence). This CDR3 has 12 amino acids.

This clonotype was detected ten times or more. The V call is TRBV11-3, the J call TRBJ2-7; 14 nucleotides agree with TRBD2. Germline V gene sequence: CDR1 SGHNT, CDR2 YENEEA. Trimming at V came to 9 bases and at J to 12 bases, leaving 7 bases not matched to a gene. This CDR3 spans 12 amino acids. The CDR3 region has the DNA TGTGCCAGTCGGACTAGCGGGGGGTATCGGTACTTC. This sequence encodes CASRTSGGYRYF.

This clonotype occurred many times. In nucleotides, the CDR3 is TGCAGTGCCCTAAGACTAGCGGGGGATCGGGCCCAGTACTTC. This codes for CSALRLAGDRAQYF. The chain combines TRBV20-1 with TRBJ2-5; 12 nucleotides match TRBD2. V lost 6 bases to trimming and J lost 9 bases; unmatched junction nucleotides: 11. The CDR3 is 14 residues long. The germline V gene has CDR1 DFQATT and CDR2 SNEGSKA (reference sequence).

Remarks on this clonotype: A much larger clone lies a single base off, so this may be a read error. The rearrangement uses TRBV3-1 and TRBJ2-5; weak D call: TRBD1 (5 bases). CDR3 length equals 15 residues. Germline assignment: CDR1 LGHDT and CDR2 YNNKEL (reference sequence). This CDR3 is CASSHQTANQETQSF. The CDR3 nucleotides read TGTGCCAGCAGCCATCAGACAGCAAACCAAGAGACCCAGTCCTTC.

This clonotype came up many times. The chain couples TRBV5-5 to TRBJ2-5; 7 bases are a match to TRBD1. Germline-derived CDR1 and CDR2 are SGHKS and YYEKEE (reference sequence). The junction had 6 bases not matched to a gene; V was cut back by 4 bases and J by 3 bases. The CDR3 loop spans 14 amino acids. CDR3 nucleotides: TGTGCCAGCAGCCAATGGCAGGGGGAAGAGACCCAGTACTTC. Residues: CASSQWQGEETQYF.

This clonotype was seen at least ten times. CDR3 loop: CASSSPDRGITEAFF. The DNA for the CDR3 is TGTGCCAGCAGCTCCCCGGACAGGGGTATCACTGAAGCTTTCTTT. The chain has TRBV5-6 and TRBJ1-1, with 9 bases matching TRBD1. The junction had 7 bases not matched to a gene; V was cut back by 3 bases and J by 4 bases. The CDR3 sequence is 15 residues long. Germline assignment: CDR1 SGHDT and CDR2 YYEEEE.

With regard to this clonotype: A much larger clone is a single base away; this may be a read error. The chain employs TRBV15 and TRBJ2-3; D is perhaps TRBD1 or TRBD2 (5 bases each). The CDR3 consists of 17 residues. Trimming took off 0 bases at V and 7 bases at J, with 20 bases between the two ends. Per the germline V gene, CDR1 is LNHNV and CDR2 is YYDKDF (reference sequence). In nucleotides, the CDR3 is TGTGCCACCAGCAGAGATGGGGGACCCGACCGGCAGTATACGCAGTATTTT. The encoded protein is CATSRDGGPDRQYTQYF.

The CDR3 bases are TGTGCCAGCAGCGATTTCAGGGGGCGCACAGATACGCAGTATTTT. Protein: CASSDFRGRTDTQYF. The rearrangement uses TRBV2 and TRBJ2-3; 8 bases match TRBD1. The germline CDR1 and CDR2 sequences are SNHLY and FYNNEI. With V trimmed by 6 bases and J by 1 base, 6 bases remained unmatched. This CDR3 comprises 15 residues.

CDR3 loop: CASSLAGQGQPQHF. The DNA of the CDR3 is TGTGCCAGCAGCTTGGCAGGGCAGGGGCAGCCCCAGCATTTT. The rearrangement uses TRBV5-4 and TRBJ1-5; the D gene is possibly TRBD1 (6 bases). Germline assignment: CDR1 SGHNT and CDR2 YYREEE (reference sequence). The CDR3 loop spans 14 amino acids. V was shortened by 0 bases and J by 7 bases, with 11 bases between the two germline ends.

This clonotype was seen ten or more times. The J gene is TRBJ2-7, the V gene TRBV20-1; maybe TRBD1 (6 bases). The CDR3 sequence is 16 residues long. Germline V gives CDR1 DFQATT, CDR2 SNEGSKA (reference sequence). V was trimmed by 3 bases and J by 0 bases, leaving 18 bases between them. CDR3 sequence (DNA): TGCAGTGCTAGTAGGCAGGGACACCCGCTCTCCTACGAGCAGTACTTC. Protein: CSASRQGHPLSYEQYF.

At least ten counts were recorded for this clonotype. The rearrangement joins TRBV7-9 to TRBJ2-7; D ambiguous. Germline CDR1 SEHNR, CDR2 FQNEAQ (reference sequence). The ends were cut back, 5 bases at V and 3 bases at J, with 11 bases in the middle. The CDR3 extends over 13 amino acids. The CDR3 region has the DNA TGTGCCAGCAGCCCCACTTTCCGCTACGAGCAGTACTTC. Encoded protein: CASSPTFRYEQYF.

V is TRBV19 and J is TRBJ2-2; no clear D gene. V was pared by 1 base and J by 4 bases, with 7 bases between. The germline V gene has CDR1 LNHDA and CDR2 SQIVND (reference sequence). This CDR3 has 14 residues. The CDR3 protein is CASSIGPGTGELFF. CDR3 DNA: TGTGCCAGTAGTATAGGGCCAGGCACCGGGGAGCTGTTTTTT.

The sample holds many counts of this clonotype. The chain recombines TRBV28 with TRBJ1-5; D is ambiguous. The CDR3 covers 15 residues. Germline loops: CDR1 MDHEN, CDR2 SYDVKM. Trimming left V 7 bases short and J 3 bases short, with 16 bases between. DNA of the CDR3: TGTGCCAGCACCCCCGGGAGGGCGTTCAATCAGCCCCAGCATTTT. Translation gives CASTPGRAFNQPQHF. The full variable domain, in which reference TRBV28 and TRBJ1-5 provide the parts outside the CDR3, is DVKVTQSSRYLVKRTGEKVFLECVQDMDHENMFWYRQDPGLGLRLIYFSYDVKMKEKGDIPEGYSVSREKKERFSLILESASTNQTSMYLCASTPGRAFNQPQHFGDGTRLSIL.

This clonotype showed up many times. This rearrangement joins TRBV7-6 to TRBJ2-5, with TRBD2 matching over 7 bases. The CDR3 consists of 15 residues. With V trimmed by 3 bases and J by 0 bases, 4 bases remained unmatched. Germline V CDR1 and CDR2: SGHVS, FNYEAQ. CDR3 sequence (DNA): TGTGCCAGCAGCTTTGGGGGAGGGAACCAAGAGACCCAGTACTTC. Translated, it gives CASSFGGGNQETQYF. The variable domain in full, completed from reference TRBV7-6 and TRBJ2-5, reads GAGVSQSPRYKVTKRGQDVALRCDPISGHVSLYWYRQALGQGPEFLTYFNYEAQQDKSGLPNDRFSAERPEGSISTLTIQRTEQRDSAMYRCASSFGGGNQETQYFGPGTRLLVL.

Ten or more counts support this clonotype. The gene calls are TRBV7-2 and TRBJ2-5; 7 bases are shared with TRBD2. The V gene end was trimmed by 0 bases and the J gene end by 5 bases; junction bases not matched to a gene: 6. Per germline, CDR1 SGHTA and CDR2 FQGNSA. The CDR3 is 15 amino acids. CDR3 bases: TGTGCCAGCAGCTTAGCCGGGACTAACGGGGAGACCCAGTACTTC. Protein: CASSLAGTNGETQYF.